This TCR beta chain was sequenced for a study of human T cells and chemical hapten exposure. This CDR3 comprises 15 residues. Germline CDR1 is SGHTA and CDR2 is FQGTGA. Germline trimming cut 5 bases from V and 9 bases from J; bases unmatched to any gene: 8. TCRdb passed the RACE reads through MiXCR, listing each CDR3 protein once. The sample contains roughly 96,000 distinct CDR3 sequences, 9.3% of which appear only once. Time point reported: patch test 2, 6 weeks after DPC sensitization. As for treatment: therapeutic diphenylcyclopropenone sensitization with weekly scalp DPC. Here the sequenced sample was whole blood, taken in connection with sensitization to the hapten diphenylcyclopropenone (DPC). The sequence came from a woman in her thirties or forties with alopecia areata. Some clones in this sample may be carry-over from other donors' samples. The chain employs TRBV7-3 and TRBJ2-1; 12 bases line up with TRBD2. The CDR3 region is CASSPTSGRLGEQFF. Here the CDR3 DNA reads TGTGCCAGCAGCCCGACTAGCGGGAGATTGGGTGAGCAGTTCTTC.